This TCR beta chain was captured by sequencing in a study of T cell changes during pregnancy in multiple sclerosis. This table comes from immunoSEQ multiplex PCR, and its TCRdb copy is limited to in-frame clones, with some not included. The table lists some 38,000 clones, around 90% of them singletons. The ends were cut back, 4 bases at V and 4 bases at J, with 18 bases in the middle. CDR1 and CDR2 (germline): SQVTM, ANQGSEA. This CDR3 is built from 15 residues. This TCR derives from a female donor in good health, enrolled as a control in a pregnancy study. The V gene is TRBV29-1, the J gene TRBJ2-3; perhaps TRBD2 as D (7 bases). The material was CD4+ T cells from peripheral blood mononuclear cells, obtained after pregnancy. CDR3 DNA sequence: TGCAGCGTTGTAGGGGGGGCTAAAGGGGCAGATACGCAGTATTTT. It codes for CSVVGGAKGADTQYF.